This T cell receptor beta chain originates from a study of blood T cell repertoires in COVID-19. Study summary: Acute and convalescent COVID-19 samples came from the United States, Italy and Spain.

This table comes from immunoSEQ multiplex PCR, and its TCRdb copy is limited to in-frame clones, with some not included. The sample comprises approximately 110,000 clones, 75% to 90% of which are singletons, and 3.2% rests with the top ten. Per germline, CDR1 KGHDR and CDR2 SFDVKD. This CDR3 has 14 residues. V lost 2 bases and J 5 bases, leaving 11 bases between the germline ends. The source material was peripheral blood. The receptor's source is a woman older than 75 with COVID-19, enrolled during active disease. This chain connects TRBV24-1 to TRBJ2-5; possibly TRBD1 for D (6 bases). The chain's CDR3 is CATSDSGTRETQYF. In DNA, the CDR3 is TGTGCCACCAGTGATTCCGGGACACGCGAGACCCAGTACTTC.